Presented here are 31 T cell receptor beta chains from one specimen sequenced in a study of blood T cell repertoires in COVID-19 (dated by TCRdb to 2020 to 2022). Library preparation was by the immunoSEQ multiplex PCR assay. What TCRdb holds here is the immuneACCESS table cut down to in-frame rearrangements. Part of the clones is not present; checked against another copy, under half of the missing clones reflect an unresolved V gene, and the others are unexplained. Here the sample has around 74,000 clones; roughly 90% occur a single time. The ten largest account for about 17% of the sample. Input material: peripheral blood. The receptor source for this set is a woman older than 75 with active or convalescent COVID-19.

The genes are TRBV28 and TRBJ2-3; 12 bases map to TRBD2. Germline lookup yields CDR1 MDHEN and CDR2 SYDVKM. This CDR3 has 17 residues. J lost 2 bases, V lost 4 bases, and 7 bases had no gene match. The CDR3 DNA reads TGTGCCAGCAGTTCCGCAACTAGCGGGGGGTACACAGATACGCAGTATTTT. This sequence encodes CASSSATSGGYTDTQYF.

CDR3 in DNA: TGTGCCAGCACTCCTTTAGGGGGTAGCACAGATACGCAGTATTTT. It translates to CASTPLGGSTDTQYF. The chain has TRBV28 and TRBJ2-3; D perhaps matches TRBD1 (6 bases). This CDR3 is 15 amino acids long. Trimming stripped 7 bases from V and 0 bases from J, with 14 bases between. Germline CDR1 reads MDHEN; CDR2 reads SYDVKM.

The rearrangement uses TRBV7-9 and TRBJ1-4; 8 positions agree with TRBD1. CDR1 is SEHNR, CDR2 FQNEAQ, per germline (reference sequence). The CDR3 totals 13 residues. The trim removed 5 bases at V and 8 bases at J, leaving 4 bases unmatched. The CDR3 sequence: CASSERTGEKLFF. The CDR3 DNA follows: TGTGCCAGCAGCGAACGGACAGGGGAAAAACTGTTTTTT.

The J gene is TRBJ2-1, the V gene TRBV5-1; D call uncertain. This CDR3 region has 14 residues. Per germline, CDR1 SGHRS and CDR2 YFSETQ. Trimming stripped 7 bases from V and 0 bases from J, with 11 bases between. The CDR3 DNA sequence: TGCGCCAGCGGGCAGCTAAGCTCCTACAATGAGCAGTTCTTC. This encodes CASGQLSSYNEQFF.

The chain joins TRBV28 to TRBJ1-2; D gene unclear. V lost 6 bases and J lost 4, with 12 bases in between. The CDR3 runs to 13 residues. Germline assignment: CDR1 MDHEN and CDR2 SYDVKM. CDR3: CASRMTATYGYTF. DNA for the CDR3: TGTGCCAGCAGGATGACTGCGACCTATGGCTACACCTTC.

The gene calls are TRBV5-6 and TRBJ2-3; no reliable D call. The CDR3 spans 13 residues. Germline lookup yields CDR1 SGHDT and CDR2 YYEEEE. V lost 1 base and J 6 bases, leaving 9 bases between the germline ends. Written as DNA, the CDR3 is TGTGCCAGCAGCTTGCCGCCGAGGGATACGCAGTATTTT. This translates into CASSLPPRDTQYF.

This clone has a single count. This sequence joins TRBV6-2 or TRBV6-3 and TRBJ2-7; a possible D gene is TRBD1 (5 bases). In germline, CDR1 is MNHEY, CDR2 SVGEGT. Trimming removed 2 bases at V and 2 bases at J, with 7 bases between. The CDR3 has 13 amino acids. This CDR3 is CASSYPGTYEQYF. In DNA, the CDR3 is TGTGCCAGCAGTTACCCAGGGACCTACGAGCAGTACTTC.

The chain combines TRBV6-2 or TRBV6-3 with TRBJ2-1; D is unresolved. The CDR3 has 12 amino acids. Germline V gene lookup returns CDR1 MNHEY and CDR2 SVGEGT. Between the trimmed V and J ends, which lost 4 bases and 8 bases, there was a span of 9 bases. The CDR3 sequence is CASSSGVHEQFF. CDR3 coding DNA: TGTGCCAGCAGTTCCGGTGTGCATGAGCAGTTCTTC.

This rearrangement joins TRBV19 to TRBJ2-1, with D possibly TRBD1 on 6 matching bases. Trimming removed 8 bases at V and 3 bases at J, with 14 bases between. This CDR3 is 14 amino acids long. CDR1 is LNHDA and CDR2 is SQIVND in the germline V gene (reference sequence). CDR3 in amino acids: CASRPQGIYNEQFF. In nucleotides, the CDR3 is TGTGCCAGTCGACCCCAGGGGATCTACAATGAGCAGTTCTTC.

J is TRBJ1-5 and V is TRBV7-9; possibly TRBD1 for D (6 bases). Germline values: CDR1 SEHNR, CDR2 FQNEAQ (reference sequence). The V end was cut by 3 bases, the J end by 10 bases, with 10 bases between. CDR3 length: 12 residues. The CDR3 bases are TGTGCCAGCAGCTTGGGGGGGGCACCCCAGCATTTT. It is translated as CASSLGGAPQHF.

The chain has TRBV5-1 and TRBJ2-1, with 13 positions matching TRBD2. V was pared by 4 bases and J by 0 bases, with 13 bases of the junction left unmatched. The length of the CDR3 is 20 residues. Germline CDR1 is SGHRS and CDR2 is YFSETQ. CDR3 in amino acids: CASSPDRTSGGASSYNEQFF. Here the CDR3 DNA reads TGCGCCAGCAGCCCGGACAGGACTAGCGGGGGCGCAAGCTCCTACAATGAGCAGTTCTTC.

This clone has just one count. This chain joins TRBV2 and TRBJ1-2, with 8 bases fitting TRBD1. From germline, CDR1 is SNHLY and CDR2 FYNNEI. V lost 7 bases, J lost 5 bases, and 6 bases stayed unmatched. The length of the CDR3 is 13 residues. In DNA, the CDR3 is TGTGCCAGCAAGACAGGGGTGGCTTATGGCTACACCTTC. It yields the protein CASKTGVAYGYTF.

The genes are TRBV4-3 and TRBJ2-3; 9 bases are a match to TRBD2. CDR3 length: 19 amino acids. Germline V gene data show CDR1 as LGHNA and CDR2 as YSLEER. The V and J ends lost 0 bases and 2 bases, in that order; junction bases with no gene match: 12. Here the CDR3 DNA reads TGCGCCAGCAGCCAAGATCGGCGGGGGGGCCATACAATCACAGATACGCAGTATTTT. Translating gives CASSQDRRGGHTITDTQYF.

V gene TRBV7-2 combines with J gene TRBJ2-7, with 7 bases lining up with TRBD2. This CDR3 has 14 residues. Germline values: CDR1 SGHTA, CDR2 FQGNSA. V was clipped by 4 bases and J by 3 bases; unmatched bases: 6. The CDR3 reads CASSWDYLIYEQYF. The CDR3 DNA reads as TGTGCCAGCAGCTGGGACTATCTAATCTACGAGCAGTACTTC.

This chain links TRBV7-2 with TRBJ2-7; D is perhaps TRBD1 (5 bases). The germline V and J ends were trimmed by 1 base and 6 bases, with 10 bases remaining between them. CDR3 length: 13 residues. Germline V gene lookup returns CDR1 SGHTA and CDR2 FQGNSA. The CDR3 loop reads CASSLGGTPEQYF. The CDR3 DNA reads TGTGCCAGCAGCTTAGGGGGCACCCCCGAGCAGTACTTC.

The chain combines TRBV7-8 with TRBJ2-3; 8 bases are a match to TRBD1. Unmatched junction bases numbered 10, after V lost 2 bases and J lost 0 bases. This CDR3 has 18 residues. In germline, CDR1 is SGHVS, CDR2 FQNEAQ. The CDR3: CASSLRTGLPLSTDTQYF. For the CDR3, the DNA is TGTGCCAGCAGCTTAAGGACAGGGCTACCCCTTAGCACAGATACGCAGTATTTT.

This clone was counted a few times. The chain couples TRBV29-1 to TRBJ1-2; D may be TRBD1 (5 bases). V lost 3 bases, J lost 2 bases, and 10 bases lay in between. Germline V lookup: CDR1 SQVTM, CDR2 ANQGSEA. The CDR3 length is 13 residues. Written as DNA, the CDR3 is TGCAGCGTTGAGGGGGACTCCAACTATGGCTACACCTTC. It codes for CSVEGDSNYGYTF. The variable domain in full, completed from reference TRBV29-1 and TRBJ1-2, reads SAVISQKPSRDICQRGTSLTIQCQVDSQVTMMFWYRQQPGQSLTLIATANQGSEATYESGFVIDKFPISRPNLTFSTLTVSNMSPEDSSIYLCSVEGDSNYGYTFGSGTRLTVV.

The gene calls are TRBV9 and TRBJ2-1, with TRBD2 matching over 7 bases. The CDR3 contains 15 residues. CDR1 is SGDLS and CDR2 is YYNGEE in the germline V gene. Germline trimming cut 4 bases from V and 2 bases from J; bases unmatched to any gene: 6. The CDR3 region is CASSSTSSAYNEQFF. The CDR3 DNA follows: TGTGCCAGCAGCTCGACTAGCAGCGCCTACAATGAGCAGTTCTTC. Together with reference TRBV9 and TRBJ2-1, the CDR3 gives the full variable domain: DSGVTQTPKHLITATGQRVTLRCSPRSGDLSVYWYQQSLDQGLQFLIQYYNGEERAKGNILERFSAQQFPDLHSELNLSSLELGDSALYFCASSSTSSAYNEQFFGPGTRLTVL.

J is TRBJ2-2 and V is TRBV7-3, with TRBD2 identical over 7 bases. Per the germline V gene, CDR1 is SGHTA and CDR2 is FQGTGA. Trimming took 5 bases from V and 6 from J; bases not matched to a gene: 9. CDR3 length: 15 amino acids. The CDR3 spells CASSPRARGAGELFF. CDR3 DNA: TGTGCCAGCAGCCCCCGGGCCCGGGGGGCCGGGGAGCTGTTTTTT.

The chain combines TRBV19 with TRBJ2-3; D gene uncertain. There are 16 residues in the CDR3. V was pared by 2 bases and J by 3 bases, with 15 bases between. CDR1 LNHDA and CDR2 SQIVND come from the germline V gene (reference sequence). CDR3 sequence reads: CASSILYVLTTDTQYF. CDR3 sequence (DNA): TGTGCCAGTAGTATATTGTACGTCCTCACTACAGATACGCAGTATTTT.

The V and J genes are TRBV28 and TRBJ2-7, with 12 bases aligning to TRBD1. The CDR3 loop spans 14 amino acids. The V and J ends lost 7 bases and 6 bases, in that order; junction bases with no gene match: 7. The germline CDR1 and CDR2 sequences are MDHEN and SYDVKM. CDR3 coding DNA: TGTGCCAGCAATACCGGGACAGGGGGCTCCGAGCAGTACTTC. Its translation: CASNTGTGGSEQYF.

This clone has more than one count but fewer than ten. V usage is TRBV3-1 (or the pseudogene TRBV3-2) and J usage is TRBJ2-1, with 10 bases matching TRBD2. CDR3 length equals 16 residues. V trimming: 9 bases; J trimming: 0 bases; junction bases outside the gene matches: 8. CDR1 is LGHDT and CDR2 is YNNKEL in the germline V gene (reference sequence). The CDR3 DNA reads as TGTGCCAGTCGACTAGCGGGCCTTAGCTCCTACAATGAGCAGTTCTTC. Its translation is CASRLAGLSSYNEQFF.

This clone was observed a single time. This chain connects TRBV9 to TRBJ2-7; weak D call: TRBD1 (6 bases). The germline V and J ends were trimmed by 5 bases and 0 bases, with 15 bases remaining between them. This CDR3 comprises 15 residues. CDR1 and CDR2 (germline): SGDLS, YYNGEE. The chain's CDR3 is CASSAGDTRSYEQYF. The DNA of the CDR3 is TGTGCCAGCAGTGCCGGGGACACCCGCTCCTACGAGCAGTACTTC.

CDR3 bases: TGTGCCAGCAGACCTGCACAGGGAAGTGGCTACACCTTC. Encoded protein: CASRPAQGSGYTF. The V gene is TRBV28, the J gene TRBJ1-2; D is perhaps TRBD1 (6 bases). Germline V CDR1 and CDR2: MDHEN, SYDVKM. The length of the CDR3 is 13 residues. Trimming took 6 bases from V and 7 from J, leaving 15 bases between them.

The chain joins TRBV18 to TRBJ2-5; weak D call: TRBD2 (6 bases). Trimming removed 3 bases from V and 4 bases from J, with 21 bases in between. Germline V gene sequence: CDR1 KGHSH, CDR2 LQKENI. The CDR3 has 17 residues. DNA for the CDR3: TGTGCCAGCTCACCGGAGGGACCGGGATTAGTTTCAGAGACCCAGTACTTC. Translation: CASSPEGPGLVSETQYF.

The rearrangement uses TRBV5-8 and TRBJ2-5, with 7 bases identical to TRBD1. The CDR3 consists of 16 residues. Per the germline V gene, CDR1 is SGHTS and CDR2 is YDEGEE. Losses at the gene ends were 5 bases for V and 6 bases for J; bases not matched to a gene: 16. CDR3 sequence: CASRPLSPRQGQTQYF. The DNA of the CDR3 is TGTGCCAGCAGACCGCTAAGTCCTAGACAGGGTCAGACCCAGTACTTC.

V and J are TRBV6-5 and TRBJ1-1; no firm D call. Trimming left V 5 bases short and J 5 bases short, with 15 bases between. Germline V gene sequence: CDR1 MNHEY, CDR2 SVGAGI. This CDR3 spans 14 amino acids. The CDR3 protein is CASSTERTGTEAFF. DNA of the CDR3: TGTGCCAGCAGTACCGAACGAACGGGGACTGAAGCTTTCTTT.

The chain couples TRBV11-1 to TRBJ2-3, with TRBD2 identical over 9 bases. This CDR3 spans 16 amino acids. Trimming at V came to 5 bases and at J to 2 bases, leaving 8 bases not matched to a gene. Looked up from germline, CDR1 is SGHAT and CDR2 is FQDESV (reference sequence). CDR3 in amino acids: CASSRLAGLSTDTQYF. The CDR3 bases are TGTGCCAGCAGCCGCCTAGCGGGGCTATCCACAGATACGCAGTATTTT.

V gene TRBV9 combines with J gene TRBJ2-1; 10 nucleotides match TRBD2. Trimming took 6 bases from V and 7 from J; bases not matched to a gene: 10. The V gene's germline CDR1 is SGDLS and CDR2 YYNGEE. The CDR3 covers 15 residues. The CDR3 loop is CASTVGVAGGNEQFF. CDR3 sequence (DNA): TGTGCCAGCACCGTCGGGGTAGCGGGGGGAAATGAGCAGTTCTTC.

The chain carries TRBV19 and TRBJ1-1; 8 bases are shared with TRBD1. The CDR3 extends over 14 amino acids. Germline V gene lookup returns CDR1 LNHDA and CDR2 SQIVND (reference sequence). Trimming removed 5 bases from V and 1 base from J; junction bases left unmatched: 3. CDR3 nucleotides: TGTGCCAGTAGTTATGGGACAGGGAACACTGAAGCTTTCTTT. As protein: CASSYGTGNTEAFF.

This chain uses TRBV6-5 with TRBJ1-1; D gene ambiguous. Germline V CDR1 and CDR2: MNHEY, SVGAGI. The CDR3 loop spans 13 amino acids. V was shortened by 4 bases and J by 1 base, with 7 bases between the two germline ends. The CDR3 is CASSFSGNTEAFF. For the CDR3, the DNA is TGTGCCAGCAGTTTTTCCGGGAACACTGAAGCTTTCTTT.